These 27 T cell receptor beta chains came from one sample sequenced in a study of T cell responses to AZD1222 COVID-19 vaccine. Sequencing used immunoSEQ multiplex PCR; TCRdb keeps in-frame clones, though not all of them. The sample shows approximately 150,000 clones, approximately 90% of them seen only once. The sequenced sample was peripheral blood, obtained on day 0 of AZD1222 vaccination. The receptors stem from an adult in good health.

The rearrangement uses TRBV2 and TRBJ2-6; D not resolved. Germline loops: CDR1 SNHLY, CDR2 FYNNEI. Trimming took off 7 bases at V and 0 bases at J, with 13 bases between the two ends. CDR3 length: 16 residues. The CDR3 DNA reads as TGTGCCAGCACCCCGATGGGTTTCTCTGGGGCCAACGTCCTGACTTTC. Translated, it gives CASTPMGFSGANVLTF.

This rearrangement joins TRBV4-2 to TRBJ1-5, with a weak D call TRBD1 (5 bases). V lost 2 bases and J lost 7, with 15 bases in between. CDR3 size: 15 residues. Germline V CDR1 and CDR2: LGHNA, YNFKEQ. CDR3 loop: CASSQLGAAGQPQHF. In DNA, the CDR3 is TGTGCCAGCAGCCAACTCGGGGCCGCTGGGCAGCCCCAGCATTTT.

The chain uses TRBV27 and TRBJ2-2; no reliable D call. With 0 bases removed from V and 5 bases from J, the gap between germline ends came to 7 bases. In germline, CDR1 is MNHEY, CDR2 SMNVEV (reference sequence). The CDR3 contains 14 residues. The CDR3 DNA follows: TGTGCCAGCAGTTTATCGGGTGGAACCGGGGAGCTGTTTTTT. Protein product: CASSLSGGTGELFF.

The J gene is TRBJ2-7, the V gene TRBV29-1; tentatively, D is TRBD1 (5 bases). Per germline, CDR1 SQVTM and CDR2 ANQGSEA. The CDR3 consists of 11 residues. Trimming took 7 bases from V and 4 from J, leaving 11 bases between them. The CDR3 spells CSALRGYEQYF. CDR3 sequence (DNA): TGCAGCGCTTTAAGGGGATACGAGCAGTACTTC.

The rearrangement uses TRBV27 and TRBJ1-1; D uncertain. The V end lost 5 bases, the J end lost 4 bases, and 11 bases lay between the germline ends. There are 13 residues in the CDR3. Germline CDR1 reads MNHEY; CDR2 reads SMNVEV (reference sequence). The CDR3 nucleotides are TGTGCCAGCAGTGTAAGACGTCTCACTGAAGCTTTCTTT. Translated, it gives CASSVRRLTEAFF.

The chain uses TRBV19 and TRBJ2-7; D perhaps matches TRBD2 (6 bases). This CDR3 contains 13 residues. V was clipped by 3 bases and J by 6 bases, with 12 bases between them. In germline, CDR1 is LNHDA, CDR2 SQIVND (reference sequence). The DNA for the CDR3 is TGTGCCAGTAGTATCTCTTCCGGGGGCGAGCAGTACTTC. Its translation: CASSISSGGEQYF. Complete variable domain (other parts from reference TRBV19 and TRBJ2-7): DGGITQSPKYLFRKEGQNVTLSCEQNLNHDAMYWYRQDPGQGLRLIYYSQIVNDFQKGDIAEGYSVSREKKESFPLTVTSAQKNPTAFYLCASSISSGGEQYFGPGTRLTVT.

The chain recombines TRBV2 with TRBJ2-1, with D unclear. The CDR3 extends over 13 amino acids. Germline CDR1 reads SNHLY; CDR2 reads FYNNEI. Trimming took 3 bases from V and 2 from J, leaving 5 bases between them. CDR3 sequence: CASSDGPYNEQFF. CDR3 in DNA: TGTGCCAGCAGTGATGGACCCTACAATGAGCAGTTCTTC.

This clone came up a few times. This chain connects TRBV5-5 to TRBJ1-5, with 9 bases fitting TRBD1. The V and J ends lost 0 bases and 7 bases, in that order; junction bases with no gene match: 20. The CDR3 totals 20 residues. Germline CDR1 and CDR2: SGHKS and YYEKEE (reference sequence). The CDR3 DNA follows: TGTGCCAGCAGCTTGGTGAACCCCCGACTAGGACAGGGGATGAAGCAGCCCCAGCATTTT. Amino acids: CASSLVNPRLGQGMKQPQHF.

The CDR3 bases are TGTGCCAGCAGCTTGGGGGGGTGGACCTACGAGCAGTACTTC. Protein: CASSLGGWTYEQYF. V and J are TRBV7-9 and TRBJ2-7, with 7 nucleotides matching TRBD2. Germline V gene lookup returns CDR1 SEHNR and CDR2 FQNEAQ (reference sequence). V shed 3 bases and J 2 bases; nucleotides not matched to a gene: 4. The CDR3 spans 14 residues.

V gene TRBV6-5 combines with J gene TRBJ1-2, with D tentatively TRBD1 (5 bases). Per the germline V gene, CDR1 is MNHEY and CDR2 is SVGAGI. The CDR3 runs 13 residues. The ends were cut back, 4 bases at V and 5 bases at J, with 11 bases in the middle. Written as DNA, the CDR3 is TGTGCCAGCAGTTCCCTCCGGGGGTATGGCTACACCTTC. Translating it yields CASSSLRGYGYTF.

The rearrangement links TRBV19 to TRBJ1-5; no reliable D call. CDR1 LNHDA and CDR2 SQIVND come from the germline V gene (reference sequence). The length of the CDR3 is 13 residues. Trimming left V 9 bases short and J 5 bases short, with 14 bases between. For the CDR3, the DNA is TGTGCCAGCCGAAGGGCACGGGATCAGCCCCAGCATTTT. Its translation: CASRRARDQPQHF.

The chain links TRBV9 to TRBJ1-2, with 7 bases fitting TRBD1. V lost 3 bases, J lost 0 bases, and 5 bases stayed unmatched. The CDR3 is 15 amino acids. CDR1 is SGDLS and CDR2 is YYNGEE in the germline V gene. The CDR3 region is CASSARTGTNYGYTF. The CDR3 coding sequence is TGTGCCAGCAGCGCCAGGACAGGTACTAACTATGGCTACACCTTC.

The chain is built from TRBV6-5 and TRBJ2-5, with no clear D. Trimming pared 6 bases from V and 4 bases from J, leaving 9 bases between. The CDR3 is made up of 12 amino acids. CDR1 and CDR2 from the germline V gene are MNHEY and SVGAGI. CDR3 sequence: CASRPQGETQYF. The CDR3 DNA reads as TGTGCCAGCAGGCCCCAAGGAGAGACCCAGTACTTC.

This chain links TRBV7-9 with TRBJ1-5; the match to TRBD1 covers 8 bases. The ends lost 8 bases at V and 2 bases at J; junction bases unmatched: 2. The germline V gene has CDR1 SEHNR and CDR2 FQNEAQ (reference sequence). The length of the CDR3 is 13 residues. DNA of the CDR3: TGTGCCAGCTCCAGGGGGCGCAATCAGCCCCAGCATTTT. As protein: CASSRGRNQPQHF.

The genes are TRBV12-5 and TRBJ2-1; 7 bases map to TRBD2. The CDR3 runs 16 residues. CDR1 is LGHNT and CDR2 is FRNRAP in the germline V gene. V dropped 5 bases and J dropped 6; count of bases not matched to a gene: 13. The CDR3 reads CASGAKNVGTTNEQFF. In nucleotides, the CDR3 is TGTGCTAGTGGTGCCAAAAATGTCGGGACTACCAATGAGCAGTTCTTC.

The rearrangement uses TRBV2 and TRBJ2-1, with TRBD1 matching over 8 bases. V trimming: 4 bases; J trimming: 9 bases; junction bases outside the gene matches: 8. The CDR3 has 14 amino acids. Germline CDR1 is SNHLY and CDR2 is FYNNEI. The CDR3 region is CASSGQGLGGEQFF. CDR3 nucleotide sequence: TGTGCCAGCAGTGGACAGGGGCTCGGTGGTGAGCAGTTCTTC.

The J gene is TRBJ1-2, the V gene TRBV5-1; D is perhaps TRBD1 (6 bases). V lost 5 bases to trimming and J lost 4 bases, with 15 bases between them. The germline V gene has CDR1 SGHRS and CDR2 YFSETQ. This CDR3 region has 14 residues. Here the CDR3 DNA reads TGCGCCAGCAGGGGGACAAATTCCTTCTATGGCTACACCTTC. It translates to CASRGTNSFYGYTF.

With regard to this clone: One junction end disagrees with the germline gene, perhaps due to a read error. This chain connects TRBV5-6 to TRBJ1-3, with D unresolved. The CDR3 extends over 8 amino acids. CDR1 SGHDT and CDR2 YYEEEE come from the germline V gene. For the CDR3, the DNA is TGTGCCAGCAGCTTGGGTCTCTTT. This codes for CASSLGLF.

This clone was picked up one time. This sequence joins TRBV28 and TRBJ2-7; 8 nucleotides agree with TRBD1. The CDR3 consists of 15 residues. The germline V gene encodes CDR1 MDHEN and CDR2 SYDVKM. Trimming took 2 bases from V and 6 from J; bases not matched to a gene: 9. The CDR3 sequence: CASSLEWTGTREQYF. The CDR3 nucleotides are TGTGCCAGCAGTTTAGAGTGGACAGGGACTCGCGAGCAGTACTTC.

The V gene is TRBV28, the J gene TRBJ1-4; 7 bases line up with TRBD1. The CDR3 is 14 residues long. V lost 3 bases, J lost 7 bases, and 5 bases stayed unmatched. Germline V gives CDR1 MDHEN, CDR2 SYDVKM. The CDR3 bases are TGTGCCAGCAGTTTGGTTTCAGGGGGTGAAAAACTGTTTTTT. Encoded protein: CASSLVSGGEKLFF.

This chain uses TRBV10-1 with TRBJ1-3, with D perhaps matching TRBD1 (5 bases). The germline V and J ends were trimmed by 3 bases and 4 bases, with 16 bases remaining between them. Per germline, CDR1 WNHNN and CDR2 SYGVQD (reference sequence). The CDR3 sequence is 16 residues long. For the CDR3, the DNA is TGCGCCAGCAGTGAAGGGGTCTTGAGGTGGGGAAACACCATATATTTT. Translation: CASSEGVLRWGNTIYF.

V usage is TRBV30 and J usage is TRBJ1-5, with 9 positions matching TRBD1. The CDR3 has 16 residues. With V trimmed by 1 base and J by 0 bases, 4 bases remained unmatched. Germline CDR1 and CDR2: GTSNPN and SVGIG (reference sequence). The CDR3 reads CAWSGTGGFSNQPQHF. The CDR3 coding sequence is TGTGCCTGGAGTGGCACAGGGGGCTTTAGCAATCAGCCCCAGCATTTT.

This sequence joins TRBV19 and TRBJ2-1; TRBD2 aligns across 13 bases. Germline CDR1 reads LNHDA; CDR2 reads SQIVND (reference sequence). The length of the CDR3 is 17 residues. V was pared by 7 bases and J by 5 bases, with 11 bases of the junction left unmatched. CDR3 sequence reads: CASNPMGGLAGNNEQFF. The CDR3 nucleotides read TGTGCCAGTAACCCCATGGGGGGACTAGCGGGAAACAATGAGCAGTTCTTC.

As DNA, the CDR3 is TGTGCCAGCAGTGAGCAGAACCTTTATGGCTACACCTTC. This translates into CASSEQNLYGYTF. This chain joins TRBV2 and TRBJ1-2, with D hard to call. Germline lookup yields CDR1 SNHLY and CDR2 FYNNEI. With 3 bases removed from V and 5 bases from J, the gap between germline ends came to 10 bases. The CDR3 extends over 13 amino acids.

The CDR3 DNA reads TGTGCCAGCAGCTTGCGGGGATCGGGAAACACCATATATTTT. Its translation: CASSLRGSGNTIYF. This chain connects TRBV7-8 to TRBJ1-3; D not certain. V lost 3 bases and J 4 bases, leaving 10 bases between the germline ends. The CDR3 extends over 14 amino acids. Germline V gives CDR1 SGHVS, CDR2 FQNEAQ.

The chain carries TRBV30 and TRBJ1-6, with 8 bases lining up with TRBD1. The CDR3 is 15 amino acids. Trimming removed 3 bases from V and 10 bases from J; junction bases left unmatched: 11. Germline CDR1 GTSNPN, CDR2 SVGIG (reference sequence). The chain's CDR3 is CAWSRGRNSGSPLHF. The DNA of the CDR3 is TGTGCCTGGAGCAGGGGGCGTAATTCGGGCTCACCCCTCCACTTT.

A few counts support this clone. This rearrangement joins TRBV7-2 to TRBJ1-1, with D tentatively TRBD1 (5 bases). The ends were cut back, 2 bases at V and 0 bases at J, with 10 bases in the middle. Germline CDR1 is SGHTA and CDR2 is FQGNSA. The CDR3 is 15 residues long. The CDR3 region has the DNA TGTGCCAGCAGCTTACAGGGAGGGCTGAACACTGAAGCTTTCTTT. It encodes CASSLQGGLNTEAFF.